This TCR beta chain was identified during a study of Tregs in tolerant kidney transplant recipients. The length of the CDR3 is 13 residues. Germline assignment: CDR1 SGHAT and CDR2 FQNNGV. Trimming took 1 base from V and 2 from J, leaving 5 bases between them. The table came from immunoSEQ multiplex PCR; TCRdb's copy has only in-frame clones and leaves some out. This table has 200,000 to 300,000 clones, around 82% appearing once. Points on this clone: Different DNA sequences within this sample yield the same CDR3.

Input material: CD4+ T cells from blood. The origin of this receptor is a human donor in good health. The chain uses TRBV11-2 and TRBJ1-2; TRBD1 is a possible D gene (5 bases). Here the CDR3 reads CASSLGTNYGYTF. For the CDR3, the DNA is TGTGCCAGCAGCTTAGGGACAAACTATGGCTACACCTTC.